Below, 3 T cell receptor beta chains from the same sample are listed, as sequenced in a study of vaccination and CD4 T cells after COVID-19. Scientists ran DNA taken from cultured CD4+ T cells through the Oncomine TCR Beta short-read assay for sequencing. TCRdb used MiXCR to reprocess the PCR reads, holding one entry per CDR3 protein. The sample holds over 9,000 distinct CDR3 sequences, more than 50% seen once. Treatment of the sample: approximately 11-day PBMC culture with coronavirus spike peptide pools or control peptides (ViraFEST assay). For these TCRs, the target antigens are not known. The sequenced sample consisted of CD4+ T cells from blood, cultured in vitro. These receptors all come from a human donor who had recovered from COVID-19.

This clonotype has a single count. CDR3 DNA: TGTGCCAGCAGCCCGACAGGCATAGCCAAAAACATTCAGTACTTC. Translated: CASSPTGIAKNIQYF. The V call is TRBV7-9, the J call TRBJ2-4; possible D gene TRBD1, 6 bases. Germline V lookup: CDR1 SEHNR, CDR2 FQNEAQ (reference sequence). This CDR3 spans 15 amino acids. V was trimmed by 5 bases and J by 0 bases, leaving 11 bases between them.

This clonotype came up once. V usage is TRBV6-5 and J usage is TRBJ2-7; 12 bases line up with TRBD2. The CDR3 sequence is 17 residues long. CDR1 is MNHEY and CDR2 is SVGAGI in the germline V gene. The J segment lost 2 bases and the V segment lost 0 bases, leaving 5 bases of the junction unmatched. The CDR3 nucleotides are TGTGCCAGCAGTTACTCGACTAGCGGGGGAGAGGCCTACGAGCAGTACTTC. This encodes CASSYSTSGGEAYEQYF.

This clonotype has just one count. The genes are TRBV7-2 and TRBJ2-7, with D possibly TRBD2 on 6 matching bases. In germline, CDR1 is SGHTA, CDR2 FQGNSA. Trimming stripped 0 bases from V and 0 bases from J, with 15 bases between. The length of the CDR3 is 17 residues. As DNA, the CDR3 is TGTGCCAGCAGCTTAGCGTTGGCTAGCGCGAGCTCCTACGAGCAGTACTTC. It translates to CASSLALASASSYEQYF.